The T cell receptor (beta chain) under discussion was sequenced for a study of T cell clonotyping in hematopoietic cell transplantation. The assay was immunoSEQ multiplex PCR, and TCRdb's table has in-frame clones only and misses some. The table has some 30,000 clones, approximately 80% seen once; the top ten hold 6.8%. Germline assignment: CDR1 ENHRY and CDR2 SYGVKD. The CDR3 is 15 amino acids. V was cut by 3 bases and J by 1 base, with 12 bases left in between. The time point is: recipient sample about 28 days before transplant, after cytoreduction. The V and J genes are TRBV10-3 and TRBJ1-1; no clear D. The source was peripheral blood mononuclear cells, collected before stem cell transplant. The source is a woman in her 30s with chronic myeloid leukemia. Some clones in this sample may be carry-over from other donors' samples. CDR3 in DNA: TGTGCCATCAGTGATTTTTCAAGCTCGAACACTGAAGCTTTCTTT. Its protein is CAISDFSSSNTEAFF.